The 32 T cell receptor beta chains presented below share a single source sample, sequenced in a study of control samples from healthy donors and cancer patients (dated by TCRdb to the early 2020s). The library was obtained by the immunoSEQ multiplex PCR assay. In TCRdb, the immuneACCESS table is reduced to in-frame sequences with V and J assigned. These tables do not hold every clone; where another copy was compared, an unresolved V gene accounts for under half, and the others remain unexplained. The table for this sample lists around 250,000 clones; over 70% of them were counted only once. Clones ranked in the top ten supply less than 15% of the sample. Input material: PBMCs. The receptors originated from a woman aged 60-75 years with lung cancer.

The rearrangement joins TRBV7-3 to TRBJ2-1; D may match TRBD1 or TRBD2 (5 bases each). CDR1 SGHTA and CDR2 FQGTGA come from the germline V gene. V lost 5 bases to trimming and J lost 4 bases, with 9 bases between them. The CDR3 extends over 13 amino acids. The CDR3 sequence: CASSEGLYNEQFF. The DNA for the CDR3 is TGTGCCAGCAGCGAGGGGTTATACAATGAGCAGTTCTTC.

The chain links TRBV20-1 to TRBJ1-2; 8 bases are a match to TRBD1. CDR1 and CDR2 (germline): DFQATT, SNEGSKA (reference sequence). Trimming cost V 3 bases and J 2 bases; bases outside gene matches: 5. The CDR3 sequence is 14 residues long. The CDR3 spells CSASSGGRNYGYTF. CDR3 coding DNA: TGCAGTGCTAGTTCAGGGGGCCGAAACTATGGCTACACCTTC.

This clone occurred once. The genes are TRBV3-1 (or the pseudogene TRBV3-2) and TRBJ2-7; the D gene is possibly TRBD2 (5 bases). There are 14 residues in the CDR3. V lost 4 bases to trimming and J lost 1 base, with 11 bases between them. Per germline, CDR1 LGHDT and CDR2 YNNKEL (reference sequence). CDR3 DNA sequence: TGTGCCAGCAGCCGGGGTGAGGGATCCTACGAGCAGTACTTC. Protein: CASSRGEGSYEQYF.

The chain employs TRBV2 and TRBJ2-7; possible D gene TRBD1, 6 bases. The ends were cut back, 7 bases at V and 6 bases at J, with 25 bases in the middle. This CDR3 region has 16 residues. Per the germline V gene, CDR1 is SNHLY and CDR2 is FYNNEI. The CDR3 region is CASNFMGHSSGSEQYF. CDR3 nucleotide sequence: TGTGCCAGCAACTTCATGGGACATTCTTCGGGTAGCGAGCAGTACTTC.

This clone was seen only a few times. CDR3: CASSELGGGFYGYTF. CDR3 bases: TGTGCCAGCAGTGAATTGGGCGGCGGATTCTATGGCTACACCTTC. The chain has TRBV6-1 and TRBJ1-2; D remains unclear. CDR1 and CDR2 (germline): MNHNS, SASEGT. Deletions cut 2 bases from V and 4 bases from J, with 14 bases between. This CDR3 comprises 15 residues.

The chain has TRBV30 and TRBJ2-7; tentative D call: TRBD1 (6 bases). The CDR3 extends over 13 amino acids. The germline V gene has CDR1 GTSNPN and CDR2 SVGIG (reference sequence). Trimming shortened V by 0 bases and J by 2 bases, and 8 bases separated the two germline ends. CDR3 nucleotides: TGTGCCTGGAGTGTACAGGGCGCCTACGAGCAGTACTTC. It codes for CAWSVQGAYEQYF.

This clone was counted a single time. J is TRBJ1-4 and V is TRBV28; the D is unclear. The V end lost 7 bases, the J end lost 4 bases, and 10 bases lay between the germline ends. The CDR3 runs 13 residues. Germline V gene sequence: CDR1 MDHEN, CDR2 SYDVKM. CDR3 amino acids: CASKASGNEKLFF. CDR3 DNA sequence: TGTGCCAGCAAGGCCTCAGGTAATGAAAAACTGTTTTTT.

The chain combines TRBV7-3 with TRBJ2-1, with 11 bases aligning to TRBD2. This CDR3 has 16 residues. Germline assignment: CDR1 SGHTA and CDR2 FQGTGA. V trimming: 5 bases; J trimming: 2 bases; junction bases outside the gene matches: 5. CDR3 residues: CASSHASGGTYNEQFF. In nucleotides, the CDR3 is TGTGCCAGCAGCCACGCTAGCGGGGGGACCTACAATGAGCAGTTCTTC.

V and J are TRBV30 and TRBJ2-3; TRBD2 aligns across 10 bases. V lost 4 bases to trimming and J lost 3 bases; unmatched junction nucleotides: 1. Germline CDR1 reads GTSNPN; CDR2 reads SVGIG (reference sequence). The CDR3 spans 13 residues. For the CDR3, the DNA is TGTGCCTGGACTAGCGGGAGAACAGATACGCAGTATTTT. Its translation is CAWTSGRTDTQYF.

This clone was seen once. Other DNA sequences in this sample translate to the same CDR3. This chain uses TRBV28 with TRBJ1-3; D call uncertain. The V end lost 4 bases, the J end lost 2 bases, and 0 bases lay between the germline ends. The length of the CDR3 is 11 residues. In germline, CDR1 is MDHEN, CDR2 SYDVKM. CDR3 protein: CASSSGNTIYF. DNA of the CDR3: TGTGCCAGCAGTTCTGGAAACACCATATATTTT.

The V and J genes are TRBV11-3 and TRBJ2-7; TRBD2 is a possible D gene (7 bases). V shed 3 bases and J shed 2 bases, with 11 bases lying between them. CDR3 length: 14 amino acids. Germline CDR1 SGHNT, CDR2 YENEEA. This chain's CDR3 is CASSFQGGAYEQYF. The CDR3 DNA follows: TGTGCCAGCAGCTTTCAAGGGGGGGCCTACGAGCAGTACTTC.

This chain joins TRBV6-5 and TRBJ2-3, with D perhaps matching TRBD2 (5 bases). Germline loops: CDR1 MNHEY, CDR2 SVGAGI. The CDR3 length is 14 residues. V was shortened by 2 bases and J by 3 bases, with 9 bases between the two germline ends. The CDR3 protein is CASSYGLATDTQYF. DNA of the CDR3: TGTGCCAGCAGTTACGGCCTAGCAACAGATACGCAGTATTTT.

The V call is TRBV2, the J call TRBJ1-5, with a possible D match to TRBD1 (5 bases). CDR1 is SNHLY, CDR2 FYNNEI, per germline. This CDR3 region has 13 residues. V dropped 7 bases and J dropped 3 bases, with 10 bases sitting between them. In DNA, the CDR3 is TGTGCCAGCAAGAGGGACCACAATCAGCCCCAGCATTTT. This gives the protein CASKRDHNQPQHF.

This clone was seen once. V usage is TRBV19 and J usage is TRBJ1-5, with D unclear. The germline V and J ends were trimmed by 3 bases and 5 bases, with 11 bases remaining between them. Germline CDR1 LNHDA, CDR2 SQIVND (reference sequence). There are 14 residues in the CDR3. CDR3 loop: CASSMAGSDQPQHF. The CDR3 coding sequence is TGTGCCAGTAGTATGGCAGGCTCGGATCAGCCCCAGCATTTT.

The chain combines TRBV19 with TRBJ2-3, with 9 nucleotides matching TRBD1. Trimming at V came to 5 bases and at J to 6 bases, leaving 6 bases not matched to a gene. The CDR3 covers 14 residues. Germline V gene data show CDR1 as LNHDA and CDR2 as SQIVND (reference sequence). DNA of the CDR3: TGTGCCAGTAGTGCACAGGGGGCCGGGGATACGCAGTATTTT. It codes for CASSAQGAGDTQYF.

Only a few counts were recorded for this clone. This chain uses TRBV29-1 with TRBJ1-1; D is ambiguous. Looked up from germline, CDR1 is SQVTM and CDR2 is ANQGSEA. This CDR3 is built from 11 residues. Trimming removed 4 bases from V and 4 bases from J, with 7 bases in between. This chain's CDR3 is CSVGEITEAFF. For the CDR3, the DNA is TGCAGCGTTGGTGAGATCACTGAAGCTTTCTTT.

This clone showed up just once. The chain is built from TRBV24-1 and TRBJ2-7, with D maybe TRBD2 (6 bases). CDR1 and CDR2 (germline): KGHDR, SFDVKD. The CDR3 totals 13 residues. Trimming shortened V by 7 bases and J by 0 bases, and 9 bases separated the two germline ends. This CDR3 reads CATSLSGSYEQYF. DNA of the CDR3: TGTGCCACCAGCCTTAGCGGCTCCTACGAGCAGTACTTC.

The chain uses TRBV3-1 (or the pseudogene TRBV3-2) and TRBJ1-2; D is uncertain. Trimming shortened V by 4 bases and J by 8 bases, and 11 bases separated the two germline ends. CDR1 and CDR2 from the germline V gene are LGHDT and YNNKEL (reference sequence). The CDR3 is 12 amino acids. CDR3 coding DNA: TGTGCCAGCAGCCCATCGGGAGCGGGCTACACCTTC. The encoded protein is CASSPSGAGYTF.

The chain uses TRBV2 and TRBJ1-5, with no clear D. There are 15 residues in the CDR3. Germline CDR1 reads SNHLY; CDR2 reads FYNNEI. V shed 2 bases and J shed 6 bases, with 14 bases lying between them. This CDR3 reads CASSEMRAAGQPQHF. CDR3 in DNA: TGTGCCAGCAGTGAAATGAGGGCTGCGGGTCAGCCCCAGCATTTT. Looking up the rest from reference TRBV2 and TRBJ1-5 gives the full variable domain: EPEVTQTPSHQVTQMGQEVILRCVPISNHLYFYWYRQILGQKVEFLVSFYNNEISEKSEIFDDQFSVERPDGSNFTLKIRSTKLEDSAMYFCASSEMRAAGQPQHFGDGTRLSIL.

The chain couples TRBV5-8 to TRBJ1-3, with 9 bases aligning to TRBD1. The CDR3 sequence is 15 residues long. Losses at the gene ends were 4 bases for V and 0 bases for J; bases not matched to a gene: 2. CDR1 is SGHTS, CDR2 YDEGEE, per germline. Written as DNA, the CDR3 is TGTGCCAGCAGCCGGGACAGGGTCTCTGGAAACACCATATATTTT. It encodes CASSRDRVSGNTIYF.

The V gene is TRBV3-1 (or the pseudogene TRBV3-2), the J gene TRBJ1-1, with 7 positions matching TRBD1. The CDR3 is 13 residues long. Germline-derived CDR1 and CDR2 are LGHDT and YNNKEL (reference sequence). The V and J ends lost 2 bases and 4 bases, in that order; junction bases with no gene match: 1. CDR3 in DNA: TGTGCCAGCAGCCAAACAGGGGTCACTGAAGCTTTCTTT. This gives the protein CASSQTGVTEAFF.

The V gene is TRBV5-1, the J gene TRBJ1-1, with D unresolved. V dropped 0 bases and J dropped 5 bases, with 14 bases sitting between them. The germline gives CDR1 SGHRS, CDR2 YFSETQ. The CDR3 is made up of 15 amino acids. CDR3 in DNA: TGCGCCAGCAGCTTGGGCTCAGGACTAGGGACTGAAGCTTTCTTT. It is translated as CASSLGSGLGTEAFF.

The chain carries TRBV5-5 and TRBJ2-1, with 8 bases identical to TRBD1. CDR1 and CDR2 from the germline V gene are SGHKS and YYEKEE (reference sequence). The V and J ends lost 3 bases and 3 bases, in that order; junction bases with no gene match: 5. The CDR3 loop spans 15 amino acids. The CDR3 protein is CASSSTGVLYNEQFF. As DNA, the CDR3 is TGTGCCAGCAGCTCGACAGGGGTCCTCTACAATGAGCAGTTCTTC.

The chain links TRBV7-8 to TRBJ1-3, with unresolved D. Trimming removed 1 base from V and 5 bases from J, with 3 bases in between. The CDR3 length is 12 residues. Germline-derived CDR1 and CDR2 are SGHVS and FQNEAQ. CDR3 in DNA: TGTGCCAGCAGCTTAGTTCGAAACACCATATATTTT. Its protein is CASSLVRNTIYF. Full variable domain (rest looked up from reference TRBV7-8 and TRBJ1-3): GAGVSQSPRYKVAKRGQDVALRCDPISGHVSLFWYQQALGQGPEFLTYFQNEAQLDKSGLPSDRFFAERPEGSVSTLKIQRTQQEDSAVYLCASSLVRNTIYFGEGSWLTVV.

The gene calls are TRBV5-1 and TRBJ1-6, with D unclear. The length of the CDR3 is 15 residues. The V gene's germline CDR1 is SGHRS and CDR2 YFSETQ. V was clipped by 0 bases and J by 13 bases, with 17 bases between them. Written as DNA, the CDR3 is TGCGCCAGCAGCTTGGCTGACGGAGGGTTGTCGCCCCTCCACTTT. Translation: CASSLADGGLSPLHF.

This clone has only one observation. J is TRBJ2-7 and V is TRBV7-9, with TRBD2 as a possible D gene (6 bases). This CDR3 contains 14 residues. The germline V gene has CDR1 SEHNR and CDR2 FQNEAQ (reference sequence). Trimming took 6 bases from V and 3 from J, leaving 15 bases between them. For the CDR3, the DNA is TGTGCCAGCAGGTCCGGGACTGGGGACTACGAGCAGTACTTC. This sequence encodes CASRSGTGDYEQYF.

CDR3 sequence: CASSPRGTGGGSNQPQHF. In nucleotides, the CDR3 is TGTGCCAGCTCACCTCGCGGGACAGGGGGCGGTAGCAATCAGCCCCAGCATTTT. J is TRBJ1-5 and V is TRBV18; 12 positions agree with TRBD1. The CDR3 is made up of 18 amino acids. Trimming at V came to 3 bases and at J to 0 bases, leaving 6 bases not matched to a gene. Germline V gives CDR1 KGHSH, CDR2 LQKENI.

This chain links TRBV6-1 with TRBJ1-1; no definite D call. There are 16 residues in the CDR3. Trimming left V 3 bases short and J 3 bases short, with 17 bases between. Germline assignment: CDR1 MNHNS and CDR2 SASEGT. The CDR3 bases are TGTGCCAGCAGTGAGCATTCGAGGGCCGAGTACACTGAAGCTTTCTTT. Translated: CASSEHSRAEYTEAFF.

The sample holds one count of this clone. V usage is TRBV4-1 and J usage is TRBJ2-7; TRBD1 is a possible D gene (6 bases). There are 15 residues in the CDR3. V lost 3 bases and J 6 bases, leaving 18 bases between the germline ends. The germline V gene encodes CDR1 MGHRA and CDR2 YSYEKL. DNA for the CDR3: TGCGCCAGCAGCCAGGGCCTAGACAGGCGCCGCGAGCAGTACTTC. This gives the protein CASSQGLDRRREQYF.

The rearrangement uses TRBV6-1 and TRBJ1-1; weak D call: TRBD1 (5 bases). V lost 2 bases, J lost 1 base, and 14 bases lay in between. The CDR3 has 16 residues. CDR1 is MNHNS and CDR2 is SASEGT in the germline V gene. The DNA for the CDR3 is TGTGCCAGCAGTGAACTCAGGGCGCGAGGGAACACTGAAGCTTTCTTT. Translating gives CASSELRARGNTEAFF.

This chain uses TRBV28 with TRBJ1-1; D unresolved. The CDR3 contains 14 residues. Trimming cost V 2 bases and J 5 bases, with 12 bases left between them. Germline V gene sequence: CDR1 MDHEN, CDR2 SYDVKM. The CDR3: CASSLSGYGTEAFF. In nucleotides, the CDR3 is TGTGCCAGCAGTTTAAGCGGTTACGGAACTGAAGCTTTCTTT.

This CDR3 is CASSFTSGRVYEQYF. Here the CDR3 DNA reads TGCGCCAGCAGCTTTACTAGCGGGAGGGTCTACGAGCAGTACTTC. J is TRBJ2-7 and V is TRBV5-1; 13 bases fit TRBD2. This CDR3 has 15 amino acids. Germline CDR1 and CDR2: SGHRS and YFSETQ. J gave up 3 bases and V 2 bases, and 2 bases lay outside the gene matches.